The count of the clone carrying this T cell receptor (beta chain) is one. Per the authors' pipeline: By means of reference gene primer amplification, nucleated cell counts were estimated. The protocol was immunoSEQ multiplex PCR, while the TCRdb copy is restricted to in-frame clones and leaves out a portion. That table furnishes V, J and clone size, whereas the DNA furnished D and trimming. The sample lists around 120,000 clones, 80% occurring once. With 5 bases removed from V and 4 bases from J, the gap between germline ends came to 18 bases. CDR3 length equals 15 residues. The V gene's germline CDR1 is LGHDT and CDR2 YNNKEL (reference sequence). The record originates from a study of blood T cell repertoires in COVID-19.

The chain carries TRBV3-1 (or the pseudogene TRBV3-2) and TRBJ2-7; D is possibly TRBD2 (6 bases). Sequenced material: peripheral blood. This TCR derives from a human donor in a cohort sampled during active COVID-19. The CDR3 DNA reads TGTGCCAGCAGCGTAAACCGGGACTTTCCTTACGAGCAGTACTTC. Its translation is CASSVNRDFPYEQYF.